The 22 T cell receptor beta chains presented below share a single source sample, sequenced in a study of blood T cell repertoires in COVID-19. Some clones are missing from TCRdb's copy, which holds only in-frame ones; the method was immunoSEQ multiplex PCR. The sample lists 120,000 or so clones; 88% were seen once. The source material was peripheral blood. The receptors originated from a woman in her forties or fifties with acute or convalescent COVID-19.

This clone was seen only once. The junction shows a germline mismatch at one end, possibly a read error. CDR3 sequence: CASSPGQGYEQCF. CDR3 DNA sequence: TGTGCCAGCTCACCGGGACAGGGATACGAGCAGTGCTTC. The rearrangement links TRBV18 to TRBJ2-7; 9 bases fit TRBD1. The CDR3 has 13 residues. Germline V CDR1 and CDR2: KGHSH, LQKENI.

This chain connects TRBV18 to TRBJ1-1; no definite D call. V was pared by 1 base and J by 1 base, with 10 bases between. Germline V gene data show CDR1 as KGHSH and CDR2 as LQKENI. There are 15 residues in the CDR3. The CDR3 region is CASSPLARGNTEAFF. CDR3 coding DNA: TGTGCCAGCTCACCACTCGCCAGAGGGAACACTGAAGCTTTCTTT.

The CDR3 DNA reads as TGTGCCAGCACCCAGGGGGCAGGGACTGAAGCTTTCTTT. Encoded protein: CASTQGAGTEAFF. The chain is built from TRBV3-1 (or the pseudogene TRBV3-2) and TRBJ1-1, with 8 bases that match TRBD1. V was clipped by 7 bases and J by 5 bases; unmatched bases: 6. This CDR3 has 13 residues. Looked up from germline, CDR1 is LGHDT and CDR2 is YNNKEL (reference sequence).

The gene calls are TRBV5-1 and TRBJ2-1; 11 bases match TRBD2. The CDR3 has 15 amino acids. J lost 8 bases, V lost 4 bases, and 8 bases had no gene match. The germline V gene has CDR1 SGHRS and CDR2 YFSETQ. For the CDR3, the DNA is TGCGCCAGCAGCGTACTAGCGGGAGTCCCCGATGAGCAGTTCTTC. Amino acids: CASSVLAGVPDEQFF.

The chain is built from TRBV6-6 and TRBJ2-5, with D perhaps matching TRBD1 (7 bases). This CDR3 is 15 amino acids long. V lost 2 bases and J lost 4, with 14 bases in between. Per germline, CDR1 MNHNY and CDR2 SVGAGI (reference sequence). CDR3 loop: CASSYNRGGGETQYF. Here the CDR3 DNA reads TGTGCCAGCAGTTACAACAGGGGAGGTGGAGAGACCCAGTACTTC.

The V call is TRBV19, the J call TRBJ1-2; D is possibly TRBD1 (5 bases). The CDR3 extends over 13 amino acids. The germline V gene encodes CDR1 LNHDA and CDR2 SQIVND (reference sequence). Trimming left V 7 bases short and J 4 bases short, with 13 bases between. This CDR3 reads CASNPGRVYGYTF. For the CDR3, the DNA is TGTGCCAGTAATCCAGGGAGGGTCTATGGCTACACCTTC.

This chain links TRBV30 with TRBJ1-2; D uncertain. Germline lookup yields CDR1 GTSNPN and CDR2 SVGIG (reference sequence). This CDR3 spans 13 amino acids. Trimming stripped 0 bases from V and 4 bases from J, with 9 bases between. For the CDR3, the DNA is TGTGCCTGGAGTGTACCCGGGATCTATGGCTACACCTTC. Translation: CAWSVPGIYGYTF.

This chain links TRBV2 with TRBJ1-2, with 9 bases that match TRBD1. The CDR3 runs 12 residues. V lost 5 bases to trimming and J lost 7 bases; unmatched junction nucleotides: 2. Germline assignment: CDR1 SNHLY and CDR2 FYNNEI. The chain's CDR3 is CASSLDRGGYTF. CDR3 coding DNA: TGTGCCAGCAGTTTGGACAGGGGTGGCTACACCTTC.

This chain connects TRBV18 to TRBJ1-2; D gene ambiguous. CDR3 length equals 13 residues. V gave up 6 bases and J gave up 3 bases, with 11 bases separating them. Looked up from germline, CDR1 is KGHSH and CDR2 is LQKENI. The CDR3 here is CASSPSEDYGYTF. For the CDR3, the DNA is TGTGCCAGCTCCCCTTCGGAGGACTATGGCTACACCTTC.

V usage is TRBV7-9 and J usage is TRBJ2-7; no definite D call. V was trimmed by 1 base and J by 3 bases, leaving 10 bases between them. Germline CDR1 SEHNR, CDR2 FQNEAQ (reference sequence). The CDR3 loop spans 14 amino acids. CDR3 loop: CASSLGVRLYEQYF. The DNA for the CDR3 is TGTGCCAGCAGCTTAGGGGTGAGGCTCTACGAGCAGTACTTC.

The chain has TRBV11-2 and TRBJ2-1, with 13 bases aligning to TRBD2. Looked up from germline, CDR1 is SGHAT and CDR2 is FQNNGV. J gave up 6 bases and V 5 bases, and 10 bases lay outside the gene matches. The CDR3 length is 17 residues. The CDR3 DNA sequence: TGTGCCAGCAGCGACGGGACTAGCGGGAAGCTAAGCAATGAGCAGTTCTTC. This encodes CASSDGTSGKLSNEQFF.

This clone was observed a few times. CDR3 DNA: TGTGCCAGCTCACCATCCAGGGGCGGACACGAGCAGTACTTC. Protein product: CASSPSRGGHEQYF. The V call is TRBV18, the J call TRBJ2-7; a possible D gene is TRBD1 (6 bases). V lost 2 bases to trimming and J lost 5 bases, with 13 bases between them. The CDR3 is 14 amino acids. Germline V gene data show CDR1 as KGHSH and CDR2 as LQKENI.

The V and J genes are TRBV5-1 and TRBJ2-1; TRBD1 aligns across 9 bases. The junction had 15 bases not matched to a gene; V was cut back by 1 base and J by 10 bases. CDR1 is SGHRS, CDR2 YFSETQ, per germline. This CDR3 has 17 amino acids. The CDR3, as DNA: TGCGCCAGCAGCTTGATTCCTGGGGGACAGGGTATCGGGGAGCAGTTCTTC. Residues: CASSLIPGGQGIGEQFF.

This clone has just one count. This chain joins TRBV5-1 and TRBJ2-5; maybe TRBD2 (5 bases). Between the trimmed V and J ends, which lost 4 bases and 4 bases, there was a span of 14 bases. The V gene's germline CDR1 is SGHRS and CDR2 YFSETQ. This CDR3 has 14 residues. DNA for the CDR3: TGCGCCAGCAGCGCTAGGCCGGGGAGAGAGACCCAGTACTTC. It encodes CASSARPGRETQYF.

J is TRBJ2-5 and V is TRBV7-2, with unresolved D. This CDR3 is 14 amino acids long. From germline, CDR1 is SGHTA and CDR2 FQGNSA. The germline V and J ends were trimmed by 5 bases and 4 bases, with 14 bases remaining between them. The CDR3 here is CASSQLTTRETQYF. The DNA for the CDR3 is TGTGCCAGCAGCCAACTCACGACAAGAGAGACCCAGTACTTC.

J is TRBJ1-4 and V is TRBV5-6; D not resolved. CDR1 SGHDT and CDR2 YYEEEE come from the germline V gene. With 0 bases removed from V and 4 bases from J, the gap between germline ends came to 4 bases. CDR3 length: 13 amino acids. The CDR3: CASSLGHNEKLFF. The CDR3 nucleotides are TGTGCCAGCAGCTTGGGGCATAATGAAAAACTGTTTTTT.

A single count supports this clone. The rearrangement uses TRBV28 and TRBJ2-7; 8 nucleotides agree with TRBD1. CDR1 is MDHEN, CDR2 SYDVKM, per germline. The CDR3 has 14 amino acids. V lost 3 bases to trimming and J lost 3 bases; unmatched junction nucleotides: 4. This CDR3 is CASSFPGTGYEQYF. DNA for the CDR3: TGTGCCAGCAGTTTTCCCGGGACAGGCTACGAGCAGTACTTC.

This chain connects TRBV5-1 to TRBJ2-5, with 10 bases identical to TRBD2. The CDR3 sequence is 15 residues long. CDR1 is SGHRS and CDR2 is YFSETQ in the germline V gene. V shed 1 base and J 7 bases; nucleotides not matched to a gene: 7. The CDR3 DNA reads TGCGCCAGCAGCTTGCTAGGGACTAGCGAGGGGACCCAGTACTTC. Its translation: CASSLLGTSEGTQYF. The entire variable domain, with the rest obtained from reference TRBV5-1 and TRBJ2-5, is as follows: KAGVTQTPRYLIKTRGQQVTLSCSPISGHRSVSWYQQTPGQGLQFLFEYFSETQRNKGNFPGRFSGRQFSNSRSEMNVSTLELGDSALYLCASSLLGTSEGTQYFGPGTRLLVL.

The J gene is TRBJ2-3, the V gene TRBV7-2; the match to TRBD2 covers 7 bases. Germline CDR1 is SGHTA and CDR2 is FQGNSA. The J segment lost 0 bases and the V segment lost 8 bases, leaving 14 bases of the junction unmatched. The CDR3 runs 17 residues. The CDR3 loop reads CASSRLGSSGSTDTQYF. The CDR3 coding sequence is TGTGCCAGCTCCCGCCTCGGGTCTAGCGGCAGCACAGATACGCAGTATTTT.

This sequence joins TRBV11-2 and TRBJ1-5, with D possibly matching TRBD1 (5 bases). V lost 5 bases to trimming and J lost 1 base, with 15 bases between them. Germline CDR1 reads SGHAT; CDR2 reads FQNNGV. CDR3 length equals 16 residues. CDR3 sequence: CASSDGGSGSNQPQHF. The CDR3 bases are TGTGCCAGCAGCGACGGGGGATCGGGGAGCAATCAGCCCCAGCATTTT.

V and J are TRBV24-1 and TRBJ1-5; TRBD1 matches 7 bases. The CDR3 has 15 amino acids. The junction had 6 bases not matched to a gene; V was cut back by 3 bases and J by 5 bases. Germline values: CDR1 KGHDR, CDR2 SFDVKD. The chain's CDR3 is CATSDTGQGDQPQHF. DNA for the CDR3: TGTGCCACCAGTGATACAGGGCAGGGGGATCAGCCCCAGCATTTT.

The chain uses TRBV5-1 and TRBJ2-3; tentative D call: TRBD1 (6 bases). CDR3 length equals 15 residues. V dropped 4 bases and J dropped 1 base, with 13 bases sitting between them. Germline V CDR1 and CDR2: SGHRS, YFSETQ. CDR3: CASSGTGPRTDTQYF. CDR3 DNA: TGCGCCAGCAGCGGAACAGGGCCCCGCACAGATACGCAGTATTTT.